The text below deals with one T cell receptor beta chain. Its target is not known. CDR3 length: 16 residues. The V and J ends lost 1 base and 4 bases respectively, with 16 bases between them. CDR1 is SGHTA and CDR2 is FQGNSA in the germline V gene. Documented time point: patch test 1, 2 weeks after DPC sensitization. Treatment described: therapeutic diphenylcyclopropenone sensitization with weekly scalp DPC. The sample belongs to a study of human T cells and chemical hapten exposure. Findings and limits, study-wide: Significantly more large CDR3 similarity clusters were formed by expanded TCRs than by controls.

Authors' data handling: A per-sample median of 95,638 TCRs was observed, with a range of about 23,224 to 690,600. TCRdb independently ran MiXCR on the RACE reads; one entry per CDR3 protein. TCRdb's processing, not the authors', yielded these V and J calls. The sample has just under 350,000 distinct CDR3 sequences, around 6.9% seen once. The chain carries TRBV7-2 and TRBJ1-1, with D possibly matching TRBD1 (5 bases). The material sequenced was whole blood, taken in connection with sensitization to the hapten diphenylcyclopropenone (DPC). The clonotype comes from a woman aged 18-29 years with alopecia areata. Some clones in this sample may be carry-over from other donors' samples. CDR3 DNA: TGTGCCAGCAGCTTAGAACCAAACACGGGGGGCACTGAAGCTTTCTTT. This encodes CASSLEPNTGGTEAFF.